The clone carrying this T cell receptor (beta chain) was seen at least ten times. From germline, CDR1 is SGHVS and CDR2 FQNEAQ. This CDR3 contains 15 residues. V was shortened by 1 base and J by 2 bases, with 11 bases between the two germline ends. The data stem from a study of T-cell reconstitution after alpha-beta-depleted transplantation in children. Unique molecular identifiers were incorporated into the prepared TCRbeta library. Via MiXCR, TCRdb re-called the PCR reads, giving one row per CDR3 protein. The sample contains approximately 93,000 distinct CDR3 sequences, 7% to 9% of which appear only once.

The source of this sequence is a human donor who donated a stem cell graft to a child with congenital amegakaryocytic thrombocytopenia. Sequencing was performed on PBMCs from the stem cell graft donor, taken from the stem cell graft. The chain carries TRBV7-8 and TRBJ2-5; D remains ambiguous. The CDR3 nucleotides are TGTGCCAGCAGCTTAGGGGTCAGCATGCAAGAGACCCAGTACTTC. Translation gives CASSLGVSMQETQYF.